Following are 25 T cell receptor beta chains from one sample sequenced in a study of post-analysis software for immune sequencing data. Notes on the study in general: A handful of TRBV segments, including TRBV5-6, TRBV5-1 and TRBV20-1, were more frequent in patients than controls.

Unique molecular identifiers featured in each of the TCR beta cDNA libraries. TCRdb ran MiXCR on the PCR reads and lists one entry per CDR3 protein. Here the sample spans 750,000 to 950,000 distinct CDR3 sequences, 40% to 55% being singletons. These receptors have no known antigen. Sequences were obtained from blood. These receptors were collected from a girl under 18 with multiple sclerosis.

The gene calls are TRBV4-1 and TRBJ2-7, with D perhaps TRBD2 (6 bases). The CDR3 extends over 16 amino acids. CDR1 is MGHRA, CDR2 YSYEKL, per germline. Trimming shortened V by 0 bases and J by 2 bases, and 14 bases separated the two germline ends. CDR3 region: CASSQEDRDSAYEQYF. As DNA, the CDR3 is TGCGCCAGCAGCCAAGAAGACCGGGACTCAGCCTACGAGCAGTACTTC.

The chain couples TRBV9 to TRBJ2-3, with D possibly matching TRBD2 (6 bases). The V gene's germline CDR1 is SGDLS and CDR2 YYNGEE. The CDR3 sequence is 16 residues long. V gave up 4 bases and J gave up 4 bases, with 19 bases separating them. In DNA, the CDR3 is TGTGCCAGCAGCCCCCCCACCGGGAGTGGGGCAGATACGCAGTATTTT. It specifies CASSPPTGSGADTQYF.

The sample holds many counts of this clonotype. The rearrangement uses TRBV20-1 and TRBJ2-5; 10 bases match TRBD2. Germline loops: CDR1 DFQATT, CDR2 SNEGSKA (reference sequence). V was pared by 1 base and J by 6 bases, with 8 bases of the junction left unmatched. The CDR3 extends over 15 amino acids. Here the CDR3 DNA reads TGCAGTGCTAGAGCCACTAGCGGGATAGGAAAGACCCAGTACTTC. Protein product: CSARATSGIGKTQYF.

The chain employs TRBV5-6 and TRBJ1-2; no definite D call. V gave up 2 bases and J gave up 7 bases, with 12 bases separating them. The CDR3 runs 13 residues. Germline V lookup: CDR1 SGHDT, CDR2 YYEEEE. This chain's CDR3 is CASSFSRSPGYTF. The DNA for the CDR3 is TGTGCCAGCAGCTTTAGCAGGTCTCCTGGCTACACCTTC.

In this sample, this clonotype turned up a few times. The genes are TRBV12-3 or TRBV12-4 and TRBJ1-2; D is unresolved. This CDR3 has 13 amino acids. Trimming took off 5 bases at V and 8 bases at J, with 15 bases between the two ends. CDR3 amino acids: CASSLPGGLGYTF. CDR3 nucleotides: TGTGCCAGCAGTCTCCCGGGCGGTCTGGGCTACACCTTC.

This rearrangement joins TRBV5-1 to TRBJ2-1, with a possible D match to TRBD2 (6 bases). CDR3 length: 14 amino acids. Germline V gene sequence: CDR1 SGHRS, CDR2 YFSETQ. Between the trimmed V and J ends, which lost 5 bases and 3 bases, there was a span of 12 bases. The CDR3 is CASSSGTDYNEQFF. The CDR3 DNA reads TGCGCCAGCAGTAGTGGGACTGACTACAATGAGCAGTTCTTC.

The chain has TRBV5-1 and TRBJ2-3; tentative D call: TRBD2 (6 bases). The CDR3 consists of 16 residues. V was cut by 1 base and J by 0 bases, with 12 bases left in between. The V gene's germline CDR1 is SGHRS and CDR2 YFSETQ. CDR3 sequence: CASSLFLSGSTDTQYF. DNA for the CDR3: TGCGCCAGCAGCTTGTTCCTGAGCGGGAGCACAGATACGCAGTATTTT.

The V gene is TRBV6-1, the J gene TRBJ2-5; possible D gene TRBD2, 6 bases. V lost 6 bases and J 2 bases, leaving 19 bases between the germline ends. Germline V CDR1 and CDR2: MNHNS, SASEGT. The CDR3 covers 16 residues. The CDR3 spells CASRIWTGSRQETQYF. CDR3 coding DNA: TGTGCCAGCAGGATTTGGACCGGGAGTCGGCAAGAGACCCAGTACTTC.

In its sample, this clonotype was seen a few times. This chain connects TRBV7-2 to TRBJ2-1; 14 bases align to TRBD2. Trimming took 4 bases from V and 9 from J; bases not matched to a gene: 2. CDR1 is SGHTA, CDR2 FQGNSA, per germline. The CDR3 totals 14 residues. The CDR3 sequence is CASSSTSGRGEQFF. CDR3 in DNA: TGTGCCAGCAGCTCGACTAGCGGGAGGGGTGAGCAGTTCTTC.

This chain uses TRBV10-3 with TRBJ2-1, with D tentatively TRBD1 or TRBD2 (7 bases each). Trimming stripped 3 bases from V and 7 bases from J, with 13 bases between. CDR1 and CDR2 from the germline V gene are ENHRY and SYGVKD. CDR3 length: 14 amino acids. CDR3 region: CAISEVRGGNEQFF. DNA of the CDR3: TGTGCCATCAGTGAAGTCAGGGGGGGTAATGAGCAGTTCTTC.

The J gene is TRBJ2-5, the V gene TRBV27; 11 bases match TRBD1. Germline V lookup: CDR1 MNHEY, CDR2 SMNVEV (reference sequence). This CDR3 contains 14 residues. J was trimmed by 5 bases and V by 5 bases; bases with no gene match: 4. The CDR3 sequence is CASSTWDRGETQYF. The CDR3, as DNA: TGTGCCAGCAGTACCTGGGACAGGGGGGAGACCCAGTACTTC.

This CDR3 is CASSFLVPGANVLTF. CDR3 sequence (DNA): TGTGCCAGCAGTTTTTTGGTTCCTGGGGCCAACGTCCTGACTTTC. The chain carries TRBV12-3 or TRBV12-4 and TRBJ2-6; no clear D gene. Trimming removed 3 bases from V and 2 bases from J, with 8 bases in between. The CDR3 is 15 residues long.

The J gene is TRBJ2-5, the V gene TRBV4-1; D unclear. CDR1 and CDR2 (germline): MGHRA, YSYEKL. The ends were cut back, 0 bases at V and 6 bases at J, with 14 bases in the middle. This CDR3 contains 15 residues. CDR3 loop: CASSQDRHIHKTQYF. The CDR3 region has the DNA TGCGCCAGCAGCCAAGATCGCCACATACACAAGACCCAGTACTTC.

The chain couples TRBV9 to TRBJ1-2; D might be TRBD1 (6 bases). This CDR3 is built from 14 residues. Germline V gene data show CDR1 as SGDLS and CDR2 as YYNGEE. With 2 bases removed from V and 8 bases from J, the gap between germline ends came to 16 bases. CDR3 in DNA: TGTGCCAGCAGCGTTCATGGGACACCGGACGGCTACACCTTC. Translation gives CASSVHGTPDGYTF.

This chain uses TRBV5-5 with TRBJ2-7; no definite D call. The CDR3 contains 11 residues. Germline CDR1 reads SGHKS; CDR2 reads YYEKEE (reference sequence). V dropped 6 bases and J dropped 5 bases, with 9 bases sitting between them. The DNA for the CDR3 is TGTGCCAGCATGGCGGCCCACGAGCAGTACTTC. Its translation is CASMAAHEQYF.

In its sample, this clonotype was seen a few times. This chain connects TRBV4-1 to TRBJ1-2, with D tentatively TRBD1 (6 bases). This CDR3 is built from 15 residues. From germline, CDR1 is MGHRA and CDR2 YSYEKL. The V gene lost 0 bases and the J gene lost 8 bases, with 16 bases spanning the gap. CDR3 DNA: TGCGCCAGCAGCCAAGATTTCGACAGGCCCAGGGGCTACACCTTC. This translates into CASSQDFDRPRGYTF.

This rearrangement joins TRBV6-6 to TRBJ2-5, with D possibly being TRBD1 (6 bases). The J call may be in error: the DNA end matches TRBJ2-7 better. The germline V gene has CDR1 MNHNY and CDR2 SVGAGI (reference sequence). The CDR3 loop spans 14 amino acids. DNA for the CDR3: TGTGCCAGCAGACCTCAACAGGGCCCTTACGAGCAGTACTTC. Encoded protein: CASRPQQGPYEQYF.

The chain carries TRBV9 and TRBJ1-2, with 7 bases fitting TRBD1. The CDR3 contains 15 residues. V trimming: 5 bases; J trimming: 1 base; junction bases outside the gene matches: 8. CDR1 is SGDLS, CDR2 YYNGEE, per germline. CDR3 loop: CASRSVGGRNYGYTF. In nucleotides, the CDR3 is TGTGCCAGCAGGTCCGTAGGGGGCCGTAACTATGGCTACACCTTC.

Regarding this clonotype: At one end, the junction sequence differs from germline, possibly due to a read error. The V and J genes are TRBV20-1 and TRBJ2-7; a possible D gene is TRBD2 (6 bases). CDR3 length: 15 amino acids. Germline values: CDR1 DFQATT, CDR2 SNEGSKA (reference sequence). The CDR3 spells CSAPRRSGPTYEHYF. The DNA for the CDR3 is TGCAGTGCGCCCAGGAGAAGCGGGCCGACCTACGAGCACTACTTC.

This chain connects TRBV19 to TRBJ2-1, with D hard to call. The length of the CDR3 is 13 residues. The V end was cut by 5 bases, the J end by 10 bases, with 15 bases between. Germline CDR1 and CDR2: LNHDA and SQIVND (reference sequence). The CDR3 DNA reads as TGTGCCAGTAGTGTTACTTCCGGACGGGAGCAGTTCTTC. It translates to CASSVTSGREQFF.

This chain joins TRBV10-3 and TRBJ2-1; the match to TRBD2 covers 11 bases. V lost 6 bases, J lost 2 bases, and 6 bases stayed unmatched. Germline-derived CDR1 and CDR2 are ENHRY and SYGVKD. This CDR3 region has 16 residues. CDR3 nucleotide sequence: TGTGCCATCAGCGCCACACTAGCGGGGGCCTACAATGAGCAGTTCTTC. Amino acids: CAISATLAGAYNEQFF.

With respect to this clonotype: At one of its ends the junction is not consistent with the germline gene, which may arise from a read error. This chain connects TRBV15 to TRBJ1-2; D might be TRBD1 (5 bases). Germline-derived CDR1 and CDR2 are LNHNV and YYDKDF (reference sequence). The CDR3 contains 16 residues. CDR3 protein: CAASRTTGHPNYGYTF. The CDR3 coding sequence is TGTGCCGCCAGCAGAACGACCGGACACCCGAACTATGGCTACACCTTC.

This clonotype was recorded a few times. The J gene is TRBJ2-7, the V gene TRBV2; D possibly matches TRBD1 or TRBD2 (5 bases each). Trimming stripped 1 base from V and 3 bases from J, with 10 bases between. The CDR3 loop spans 14 amino acids. CDR1 and CDR2 (germline): SNHLY, FYNNEI. This CDR3 reads CASSEVGRDYEQYF. CDR3 coding DNA: TGTGCCAGCAGTGAAGTGGGACGGGACTACGAGCAGTACTTC.

The CDR3 reads CASSRAFDEQFF. CDR3 nucleotides: TGTGCCAGCAGCCGAGCATTCGATGAGCAGTTCTTC. The chain couples TRBV28 to TRBJ2-1, with D hard to call. Trimming removed 6 bases from V and 8 bases from J, with 11 bases in between. Germline V lookup: CDR1 MDHEN, CDR2 SYDVKM. CDR3 length equals 12 residues.

This rearrangement joins TRBV3-1 to TRBJ1-6; D remains ambiguous. Germline-derived CDR1 and CDR2 are LGHDT and YNNKEL (reference sequence). The CDR3 covers 11 residues. Between the trimmed V and J ends, which lost 0 bases and 16 bases, there was a span of 7 bases. The DNA for the CDR3 is TGTGCCAGCAGCCAAGAAAGGGATCTCCACTTT. Amino acid sequence: CASSQERDLHF.